These 9 T cell receptor beta chains were all obtained from the same sample, sequenced in a study of blood T cell repertoires in COVID-19 (dated by TCRdb to the early 2020s). The library was obtained by the immunoSEQ multiplex PCR assay. As stored in TCRdb, this immuneACCESS dataset retains in-frame rearrangements with V and J assigned. A fraction of the clones does not appear; measured against another copy, unresolved V genes explain less than half of the discrepancy, and the remainder lacks a known reason. The table for this sample lists about 440,000 clones; about 85% of them were counted only once. The ten largest clones capture almost 2% of the sample. The sequenced material came from PBMCs or T cells enriched from blood (not recorded which). These receptors were obtained from a woman between 18 and 29 years old with acute COVID-19.

The chain uses TRBV28 and TRBJ2-4; 9 bases agree with TRBD2. The V segment lost 2 bases and the J segment 7 bases; nucleotides outside the gene matches: 3. Germline CDR1 MDHEN, CDR2 SYDVKM. The CDR3 extends over 14 amino acids. The CDR3 loop reads CASSLLAGTNIQYF. CDR3 sequence (DNA): TGTGCCAGCAGTTTACTAGCGGGAACGAACATTCAGTACTTC.

This clone was seen just once. Other DNA sequences in the same sample also yield this CDR3. The rearrangement joins TRBV5-1 to TRBJ1-5, with 7 bases aligning to TRBD1. Losses at the gene ends were 1 base for V and 2 bases for J; bases not matched to a gene: 3. Germline V gives CDR1 SGHRS, CDR2 YFSETQ. The CDR3 has 15 residues. CDR3 nucleotides: TGCGCCAGCAGCTTGACAGGGGAGGGCAATCAGCCCCAGCATTTT. Its protein product is CASSLTGEGNQPQHF.

Concerning this clone itself: Other DNA sequences in the sample encode the same CDR3. The chain combines TRBV9 with TRBJ2-3; 11 bases map to TRBD2. With V trimmed by 2 bases and J by 0 bases, 2 bases remained unmatched. CDR3 length: 16 amino acids. Germline CDR1 reads SGDLS; CDR2 reads YYNGEE. The CDR3 DNA follows: TGTGCCAGCAGCGTGGGACTAGCGGCTAGCACAGATACGCAGTATTTT. This gives the protein CASSVGLAASTDTQYF. Filled out from reference TRBV9 and TRBJ2-3, the complete variable domain reads DSGVTQTPKHLITATGQRVTLRCSPRSGDLSVYWYQQSLDQGLQFLIQYYNGEERAKGNILERFSAQQFPDLHSELNLSSLELGDSALYFCASSVGLAASTDTQYFGPGTRLTVL.

This clone was seen once. The CDR3 reads CASSPERERRNEQFF. CDR3 coding DNA: TGTGCCAGCAGCCCAGAGCGGGAGAGAAGGAATGAGCAGTTCTTC. The chain carries TRBV7-9 and TRBJ2-1; 8 bases are a match to TRBD2. J was trimmed by 7 bases and V by 5 bases; bases with no gene match: 10. The germline V gene encodes CDR1 SEHNR and CDR2 FQNEAQ (reference sequence). There are 15 residues in the CDR3.

This chain connects TRBV4-3 to TRBJ2-5; the D gene is possibly TRBD1 (5 bases). Deletions cut 0 bases from V and 4 bases from J, with 9 bases between. Germline CDR1 reads LGHNA; CDR2 reads YSLEER. The CDR3 extends over 14 amino acids. The CDR3 bases are TGCGCCAGCAGCCAAGAACAGGACCCAGAGACCCAGTACTTC. Its protein is CASSQEQDPETQYF.

The chain combines TRBV19 with TRBJ1-1, with TRBD1 as a possible D gene (5 bases). Germline CDR1 LNHDA, CDR2 SQIVND (reference sequence). Trimming took 6 bases from V and 1 from J, leaving 12 bases between them. This CDR3 comprises 14 residues. The CDR3 region is CASRNGQGNTEAFF. The CDR3 coding sequence is TGTGCCAGTAGAAATGGCCAGGGGAACACTGAAGCTTTCTTT.

The rearrangement joins TRBV6-5 to TRBJ1-4; D gene unclear. Germline CDR1 reads MNHEY; CDR2 reads SVGAGI. V lost 6 bases and J 0 bases, leaving 8 bases between the germline ends. The CDR3 is made up of 14 amino acids. This CDR3 reads CASSSRTTNEKLFF. The CDR3 region has the DNA TGTGCCAGCAGCTCCAGAACAACTAATGAAAAACTGTTTTTT.

The chain employs TRBV4-3 and TRBJ1-2, with 8 nucleotides matching TRBD1. Looked up from germline, CDR1 is LGHNA and CDR2 is YSLEER. With 0 bases clipped from V and 7 bases from J, the junction kept 10 bases outside the gene matches. The CDR3 covers 16 residues. The CDR3 sequence is CASSQELGGQGGGYTF. The CDR3 bases are TGCGCCAGCAGCCAAGAGTTAGGTGGACAGGGAGGTGGCTACACCTTC.

The chain employs TRBV19 and TRBJ1-5; the match to TRBD1 covers 7 bases. The trim removed 6 bases at V and 2 bases at J, leaving 10 bases unmatched. The CDR3 has 16 amino acids. Germline assignment: CDR1 LNHDA and CDR2 SQIVND (reference sequence). The DNA of the CDR3 is TGTGCCAGTAGGAGACAGGGCGAGGGGGGCAATCAGCCCCAGCATTTT. This gives the protein CASRRQGEGGNQPQHF.